These 27 T cell receptor beta chains share one sample of origin, sequenced in a study of blood T cells in healthy people across ages. Combining a sample-barcoded 5' primer with a J-beta primer mix, a second PCR ran for 7 to 11 cycles. Via MiXCR, TCRdb re-called the 5' RACE reads, giving one row per CDR3 protein. The top ten clones hold around a sixth of a sample with a few hundred thousand distinct CDR3 sequences, 27% of them seen once. Sequences were obtained from blood. Receptors were obtained from a woman between 65 and 79 years old in good health.

The genes are TRBV12-3 or TRBV12-4 and TRBJ1-5; D is undetermined. V was trimmed by 3 bases and J by 5 bases, leaving 8 bases between them. This CDR3 is built from 13 residues. CDR3 DNA: TGTGCCAGCAGTTTCGACAACGATCAGCCCCAGCATTTT. Protein sequence: CASSFDNDQPQHF.

The J gene is TRBJ1-2, the V gene TRBV20-1; D possibly corresponds to TRBD1 (5 bases). This CDR3 is built from 11 residues. Trimming cost V 4 bases and J 4 bases, with 7 bases left between them. Germline V gives CDR1 DFQATT, CDR2 SNEGSKA (reference sequence). The CDR3 sequence is CSATGFYGYTF. The CDR3 nucleotides are TGCAGTGCTACAGGGTTCTATGGCTACACCTTC.

This clonotype turned up a few times. This chain links TRBV12-3 or TRBV12-4 with TRBJ1-6; 7 bases are shared with TRBD1. The trim removed 4 bases at V and 6 bases at J, leaving 3 bases unmatched. The length of the CDR3 is 14 residues. CDR3 sequence (DNA): TGTGCCAGCAGTTCGACAGGGAGTAATTCACCCCTCCACTTT. This sequence encodes CASSSTGSNSPLHF.

This clonotype was detected only once. The gene calls are TRBV19 and TRBJ2-7, with TRBD1 matching over 9 bases. The CDR3 contains 14 residues. The V gene end was trimmed by 6 bases and the J gene end by 5 bases; junction bases not matched to a gene: 8. Per the germline V gene, CDR1 is LNHDA and CDR2 is SQIVND (reference sequence). The CDR3 is CASSFLDRGDEQYF. The DNA of the CDR3 is TGTGCCAGTAGCTTCCTGGACAGGGGCGACGAGCAGTACTTC.

This clonotype has only a few counts. The chain combines TRBV12-3 or TRBV12-4 with TRBJ2-7; TRBD1 agrees at 7 bases. CDR3 length equals 14 residues. After removal of 6 bases from V and 0 bases from J, the junction contained 5 bases not matched to a gene. The CDR3 sequence is CASSFGTDSYEQYF. The CDR3 DNA sequence: TGTGCCAGCAGCTTCGGGACAGACTCCTACGAGCAGTACTTC.

This clonotype was detected only a few times. Because the CDR3 is missing its conserved closing phenylalanine or tryptophan, this is likely a read error. The V gene is TRBV2, the J gene TRBJ1-2; D unresolved. Germline lookup yields CDR1 SNHLY and CDR2 FYNNEI. Deletions cut 5 bases from V and 10 bases from J, with 23 bases between. The length of the CDR3 is 15 residues. CDR3 sequence (DNA): TGTGCCAGCAGTCCAAACTCAAACCCCGGACGAGACTACACCCTC. Protein sequence: CASSPNSNPGRDYTL.

The V and J genes are TRBV6-5 and TRBJ2-5; possible D gene TRBD1, 8 bases. CDR1 MNHEY and CDR2 SVGAGI come from the germline V gene. V lost 2 bases and J lost 10, with 20 bases in between. This CDR3 has 15 amino acids. This CDR3 reads CASSYSGTGLGDQYF. The CDR3 region has the DNA TGTGCCAGCAGTTACAGCGGGACAGGTCTTGGCGACCAGTACTTC.

This clonotype has more than one count but fewer than ten. The chain employs TRBV7-2 and TRBJ2-2; D not resolved. The CDR3 loop spans 14 amino acids. CDR1 and CDR2 (germline): SGHTA, FQGNSA. Trimming pared 3 bases from V and 6 bases from J, leaving 11 bases between. The CDR3 DNA reads as TGTGCCAGCAGCTTCATGCCTTCCTCCGGGGAGCTGTTTTTT. Its translation is CASSFMPSSGELFF.

Ten or more counts support this clonotype. The chain carries TRBV28 and TRBJ2-2; possibly TRBD2 for D (5 bases). Trimming left V 2 bases short and J 4 bases short, with 8 bases between. Germline CDR1 and CDR2: MDHEN and SYDVKM. This CDR3 comprises 14 residues. The CDR3 loop reads CASSLGGSTGELFF. CDR3 in DNA: TGTGCCAGCAGTTTAGGAGGATCCACCGGGGAGCTGTTTTTT.

This clonotype was found a few times. J is TRBJ1-4 and V is TRBV5-1, with 7 positions matching TRBD1. Germline V gene lookup returns CDR1 SGHRS and CDR2 YFSETQ. V dropped 4 bases and J dropped 5; count of bases not matched to a gene: 14. The CDR3 extends over 17 amino acids. CDR3 DNA: TGCGCCAGCAGCAGCGCCGGATCGACAGGGTCGAATGAAAAACTGTTTTTT. Its translation is CASSSAGSTGSNEKLFF.

This clonotype was detected only a few times. The junction does not match germline at one end; this may be a read error. V is TRBV12-3 or TRBV12-4 and J is TRBJ1-4, with D unclear. The CDR3 is 15 amino acids. CDR3 region: CAGSLSSGTNEKLFF. The CDR3 bases are TGTGCCGGCAGTTTAAGTTCGGGGACTAATGAAAAACTGTTTTTT.

Only a few counts were recorded for this clonotype. The genes are TRBV7-2 and TRBJ2-1, with TRBD2 matching over 14 bases. CDR3 length: 18 amino acids. Germline V gene data show CDR1 as SGHTA and CDR2 as FQGNSA. The junction had 5 bases not matched to a gene; V was cut back by 4 bases and J by 0 bases. The DNA of the CDR3 is TGTGCCAGCAGCTCCAGACTAGCGGGGGGGAGCTCCTACAATGAGCAGTTCTTC. It encodes CASSSRLAGGSSYNEQFF.

In its sample, this clonotype was seen a few times. V usage is TRBV6-5 and J usage is TRBJ2-7; 9 bases line up with TRBD1. Germline loops: CDR1 MNHEY, CDR2 SVGAGI. The CDR3 has 15 amino acids. The V gene end was trimmed by 6 bases and the J gene end by 4 bases; junction bases not matched to a gene: 10. CDR3 sequence reads: CASRGPGQGLYEQYF. The DNA of the CDR3 is TGTGCCAGCAGGGGCCCGGGACAGGGATTATACGAGCAGTACTTC.

In nucleotides, the CDR3 is TGTGCCAGCAGCCCGCATGAGAAGGGCTACACCTTC. This translates into CASSPHEKGYTF. The chain links TRBV7-9 to TRBJ1-2; D call uncertain. Germline-derived CDR1 and CDR2 are SEHNR and FQNEAQ (reference sequence). The ends were cut back, 5 bases at V and 8 bases at J, with 12 bases in the middle. The CDR3 consists of 12 residues.

Concerning this clonotype: A read error may account for a junction end that differs from germline. The V and J genes are TRBV12-5 and TRBJ1-1; D is ambiguous. The CDR3 loop spans 15 amino acids. CDR1 is LGHNT, CDR2 FRNRAP, per germline. The CDR3 DNA is TGTGTTAGTGGTCCCCTCCCGAGACGAAGAACTGAAGCTTTCTTT. Residues: CVSGPLPRRRTEAFF. Using reference TRBV12-5 and TRBJ1-1 for the parts outside the CDR3, the full variable domain is DARVTQTPRHKVTEMGQEVTMRCQPILGHNTVFWYRQTMMQGLELLAYFRNRAPLDDSGMPKDRFSAEMPDATLATLKIQPSEPRDSAVYFCVSGPLPRRRTEAFFGQGTRLTVV.

The chain links TRBV15 to TRBJ2-1, with 10 bases lining up with TRBD2. The J call may be mistaken, given a closer DNA end match to TRBJ2-5. The CDR3 sequence is 16 residues long. Germline CDR1 and CDR2: LNHNV and YYDKDF (reference sequence). CDR3 amino acids: CATSSGRLAGEETQYF. Written as DNA, the CDR3 is TGTGCCACCAGCAGTGGAAGGCTAGCGGGGGAAGAGACCCAGTACTTC.

Remarks on this clonotype: A much larger clonotype is one base distant, so this may be a read error. The chain has TRBV4-2 and TRBJ2-2, with D tentatively TRBD2 (6 bases). This CDR3 is built from 14 residues. From germline, CDR1 is LGHNA and CDR2 YNFKEQ. The CDR3 sequence: CASSQDRRIGGLFF. DNA of the CDR3: TGTGCCAGCAGCCAAGATAGGCGTATCGGGGGGCTGTTTTTT.

This chain joins TRBV6-5 and TRBJ2-5, with D tentatively TRBD1 (6 bases). The J call may be mistaken, given a closer DNA end match to TRBJ2-1. Germline CDR1 and CDR2: MNHEY and SVGAGI. The CDR3 totals 15 residues. CDR3 protein: CASSYGGYTKNEQFF. For the CDR3, the DNA is TGTGCCAGCAGTTACGGGGGCTATACGAAAAATGAGCAGTTCTTC.

The V gene is TRBV7-6, the J gene TRBJ2-3, with D perhaps TRBD2 (5 bases). The V gene's germline CDR1 is SGHVS and CDR2 FNYEAQ. V lost 1 base and J lost 0, with 8 bases in between. CDR3 length: 15 residues. The chain's CDR3 is CASSLGASSTDTQYF. The CDR3 DNA reads as TGTGCCAGCAGCTTAGGAGCTAGCAGCACAGATACGCAGTATTTT.

For this clonotype: It may be a read error: a sequence one base away is much more abundant. The chain couples TRBV9 to TRBJ2-5; D is undetermined. Germline CDR1 SGDLS, CDR2 YYNGEE. This CDR3 contains 11 residues. The V end lost 3 bases, the J end lost 3 bases, and 3 bases lay between the germline ends. CDR3 DNA sequence: TGTGCCAGCAGCGGGGAAGAGACCCAGTACTTC. It specifies CASSGEETQYF. Based on the CDR3 plus reference TRBV9 and TRBJ2-5, the full variable domain is DSGVTQTPKHLITATGQRVTLRCSPRSGDLSVYWYQQSLDQGLQFLIQYYNGEERAKGNILERFSAQQFPDLHSELNLSSLELGDSALYFCASSGEETQYFGPGTRLLVL.

This clonotype was detected a few times. Being one base from a much bigger clone, this may be a read error. The CDR3 reads CASSSTSEGPDNEQFF. The CDR3 DNA follows: TGTGCCAGCAGCTCCACTAGCGAGGGCCCCGACAATGAGCAGTTCTTC. V and J are TRBV7-9 and TRBJ2-1; 7 bases align to TRBD2. The CDR3 contains 16 residues. V was clipped by 4 bases and J by 5 bases; unmatched bases: 11. The V gene's germline CDR1 is SEHNR and CDR2 FQNEAQ (reference sequence).

This clonotype has just a few counts. The chain links TRBV4-1 to TRBJ1-4; 10 nucleotides match TRBD1. CDR1 MGHRA and CDR2 YSYEKL come from the germline V gene. The CDR3 loop spans 18 amino acids. Unmatched junction bases numbered 15, after V lost 6 bases and J lost 5 bases. The CDR3, as DNA: TGCGCCAGCAGTGCCTCCGGGACAGGGGTTAAAGGGAATGAAAAACTGTTTTTT. This sequence encodes CASSASGTGVKGNEKLFF.

This clonotype was detected a few times. The rearrangement links TRBV11-2 to TRBJ2-7; tentatively, D is TRBD1 (5 bases). This CDR3 has 11 amino acids. Trimming left V 6 bases short and J 9 bases short, with 12 bases between. Germline V gene data show CDR1 as SGHAT and CDR2 as FQNNGV. The CDR3 loop reads CASSPGISQYF. The CDR3 bases are TGTGCCAGCAGTCCAGGGATCTCGCAGTACTTC.

This clonotype was detected only a few times. This chain joins TRBV5-1 and TRBJ2-5, with TRBD2 matching over 10 bases. There are 16 residues in the CDR3. Germline values: CDR1 SGHRS, CDR2 YFSETQ. The V gene end was trimmed by 5 bases and the J gene end by 5 bases; junction bases not matched to a gene: 12. CDR3: CASSRQLAGVGETQYF. The CDR3 nucleotides read TGCGCCAGCAGTCGTCAGCTAGCGGGGGTCGGTGAGACCCAGTACTTC.

The chain combines TRBV7-8 with TRBJ1-1; D is undetermined. V dropped 4 bases and J dropped 0 bases, with 6 bases sitting between them. This CDR3 has 13 residues. CDR1 is SGHVS and CDR2 is FQNEAQ in the germline V gene. CDR3 coding DNA: TGTGCCAGCAGCTCGGGAGTGAACACTGAAGCTTTCTTT. Translating gives CASSSGVNTEAFF.

This chain uses TRBV20-1 with TRBJ2-5, with D perhaps TRBD2 (6 bases). Germline V gene sequence: CDR1 DFQATT, CDR2 SNEGSKA (reference sequence). This CDR3 has 16 residues. Trimming left V 0 bases short and J 2 bases short, with 16 bases between. The CDR3 reads CSARDSGGLPQETQYF. CDR3 in DNA: TGCAGTGCTAGAGATTCTGGGGGACTCCCACAAGAGACCCAGTACTTC.

A few counts support this clonotype. This may be a read error: a much more frequent sequence differs by one nucleotide. V gene TRBV5-1 combines with J gene TRBJ2-5; D is perhaps TRBD1 (5 bases). The CDR3 is made up of 13 amino acids. V dropped 1 base and J dropped 3 bases, with 7 bases sitting between them. CDR1 SGHRS and CDR2 YFSETQ come from the germline V gene. The DNA of the CDR3 is TGCGCCAGCAGCTTGCTAGGGGAAGAGACCCAGTACTTC. It translates to CASSLLGEETQYF.